These T cell receptor beta chains were read from a single sample in a study of blood T cell repertoires in COVID-19. Measured with immunoSEQ multiplex PCR; TCRdb has only the in-frame clones, and not every one. This table has around 100,000 clones, 90% appearing once. The source material was peripheral blood. These receptors originate from a man in his late teens or twenties with COVID-19, enrolled during active disease. Each CDR3 is given with its conserved first and last residue. D genes are given only for firm matches.

v_call,j_call,cdr3_length,d_call,cdr3_aa,cdr3_nt
TRBV5-8,TRBJ2-3,15,TRBD1,CASSRQGVRADTQYF,TGTGCCAGCAGCCGGCAGGGGGTTCGGGCAGATACGCAGTATTTT
TRBV5-1,TRBJ2-1,15,TRBD2,CASSSGTSAYNEQFF,TGCGCCAGCAGCTCCGGGACTAGCGCCTACAATGAGCAGTTCTTC
TRBV7-8,TRBJ1-1,14,-,CASSSESSGYQAFF,TGTGCCAGCAGCTCCGAGTCGTCAGGGTATCAAGCTTTCTTT
TRBV7-2,TRBJ1-2,13,-,CASSLAGPFQYTF,TGTGCCAGCAGCTTAGCTGGCCCGTTTCAATACACCTTC
TRBV28,TRBJ1-1,12,-,CASSLTGTEAFF,TGTGCCAGCAGTCTCACGGGCACTGAAGCTTTCTTT
TRBV10-3,TRBJ1-1,13,-,CAISESQAAEAFF,TGTGCCATCAGTGAGTCGCAGGCAGCAGAAGCTTTCTTT
TRBV29-1,TRBJ1-3,12,-,CSVSGVGNTIYF,TGCAGCGTTTCAGGGGTTGGAAACACCATATATTTT
TRBV6-5,TRBJ2-7,15,TRBD1,CASSFGQGANGEQYF,TGTGCCAGCAGTTTCGGACAGGGGGCAAATGGGGAGCAGTACTTC
TRBV5-1,TRBJ1-2,12,-,CASSLYVGGYTF,TGCGCCAGCAGCTTGTATGTGGGCGGCTACACCTTC
TRBV15,TRBJ2-7,14,-,CATSPGTNSYEQYF,TGTGCCACCTCGCCAGGGACAAATTCCTACGAGCAGTACTTC
TRBV25-1,TRBJ1-2,13,TRBD1,CASGPGGNYGYTF,TGTGCCAGCGGTCCAGGGGGCAACTATGGCTACACCTTC
TRBV30,TRBJ2-3,18,TRBD2,CAWRPDPGLAGVPDTQYF,TGTGCCTGGAGACCCGACCCGGGACTAGCGGGAGTCCCAGATACGCAGTATTTT
TRBV28,TRBJ2-7,17,TRBD1,CASSLSRWGTGIYEQYF,TGTGCCAGCAGTTTATCGCGGTGGGGGACAGGCATTTACGAGCAGTACTTC
TRBV5-4,TRBJ2-1,14,TRBD2,CASSLGTRDNEQFF,TGTGCCAGCAGCTTGGGGACTAGGGACAATGAGCAGTTCTTC
TRBV9,TRBJ1-2,14,TRBD1,CASSPDDRAYGYTF,TGTGCCAGCAGCCCTGATGACAGGGCCTATGGCTACACCTTC
TRBV28,TRBJ1-2,15,TRBD1,CASSSPGQGDYGYTF,TGTGCCAGCAGTTCGCCGGGACAGGGAGACTATGGCTACACCTTC
TRBV4-2,TRBJ2-2,13,-,CASSQEVTGELFF,TGTGCCAGCAGCCAAGAAGTGACAGGGGAGCTGTTTTTT
TRBV5-1,TRBJ2-3,11,-,CASSQDSTQYF,TGCGCCAGCAGCCAGGACAGTACGCAGTATTTT
TRBV11-2,TRBJ1-2,15,TRBD1,CASSSNRGRNYGYTF,TGTGCCAGCAGCTCCAACAGGGGGCGCAACTATGGCTACACCTTC
TRBV19,TRBJ2-1,18,TRBD2,CASSNIYPRTSGANEQFF,TGTGCCAGTAGTAATATTTATCCTCGGACTAGCGGGGCTAATGAGCAGTTCTTC
TRBV28,TRBJ1-4,14,-,CASSSGYRDEKLLF,TGTGCCAGCAGTTCCGGGTATCGTGATGAAAAACTGCTTTTT
TRBV4-3,TRBJ2-7,16,TRBD2,CASSQATGGFTYEQYF,TGCGCCAGCAGCCAAGCGACGGGGGGGTTTACCTACGAGCAGTACTTC